Sequencing of this TCR beta chain was carried out in a study of T cell repertoires in cytomegalovirus infection. Findings and caveats of the study: Dominant in the ex vivo response were TCR beta clonotypes restricted by HLA-C and specific for CMV.

One entry per CDR3 protein, called by TCRdb with MiXCR from the reads. Of 200,000 to 300,000 distinct CDR3 sequences in the sample, roughly an eighth were seen once. Of note for this clonotype: Its target is unknown.

CDR3 length: 15 amino acids. The V gene end was trimmed by 6 bases and the J gene end by 7 bases; junction bases not matched to a gene: 12. Germline V lookup: CDR1 LNHDA, CDR2 SQIVND (reference sequence). The TCR was taken from a human donor in good health (CMV status not recorded). Some clones in this sample may be carry-over from other donors' samples. This chain links TRBV19 with TRBJ2-7, with TRBD2 matching over 10 bases. The sample was PBMCs. The CDR3 reads CASSNPGLATGEQYF. For the CDR3, the DNA is TGTGCCAGTAGCAATCCGGGACTAGCGACGGGTGAGCAGTACTTC.